The present entry profiles one T cell receptor beta chain with its context. Which antigen it targets is not known. Base qualities were left out, and no much larger clone turns up one base away. The data belong to a study of blood T cell repertoires in COVID-19 (dated by TCRdb to about 2020). For the study in its entirety: Samples covering the acute and convalescent phases of COVID-19 were provided by collaborators in the United States, Italy and Spain. The dataset comprised deeply sampled blood TCRbeta repertoires from subjects exposed to, actively infected with, or recovered from COVID-19. The repertoires were made available in a free public database intended to serve as a resource for research on the immune response to SARS-CoV-2. Where HLA class I and class II types were available, the types were taken from metadata supplied by the sample provider, not from assay-based typing. A de-identified subject ID, COVID-19 status, age in years and sex were almost always included in the sample metadata. The samples were drawn from two sources: the first 160 participants of the ongoing ImmuneRACE study, and 1,200 or so subjects contributed by 6 global collaborators. The prospective study material was composed of cDNA or gDNA derived from T cells, B-cell-depleted T cells, or PBMCs.

V gives up 5 bases and J gives up 4 bases, and the segment between their germline ends measures 7 bases. According to the germline V gene, CDR1 reads SGHVS and CDR2 reads FQNEAQ. The CDR3 spans 12 residues, from the cysteine through the phenylalanine. The only DNA kept is the CDR3, 36 bases in frame from the first base. TCRbeta CDR3 regions were amplified from genomic DNA using the immunoSEQ Assay, a bias-controlled multiplex PCR. The paper's data handling went like this. Within the assay, amplification of reference gene primers was used to estimate how many nucleated cells each sample contained. Sequence reads were collapsed and filtered to measure the absolute abundance of every unique TCRbeta CDR3 rearrangement. Productive Simpson clonality was computed per sample as the square root of Simpson's diversity index over productive rearrangements. TCRdb took this table from immuneACCESS and kept in-frame rearrangements with V and J called. Such tables lack part of the clones; where checked against another copy, unresolved V genes explain under half of the gap, and the rest is unexplained. V and J calls and clone size follow that table, whereas D and trimming were derived from the DNA. Here the sample has roughly 200,000 clones; approximately 86% occur a single time. The ten largest clonotypes hold less than 5% of the sample.

Results and caveats for the whole study, not just this receptor: How much clinical and demographic metadata was included differed by source and by participant, and the metadata was provided uncurated.

Participants in the prospective study were aged roughly 18 to 100 years, lived in under 30 United States geographic areas, and enrolled through a virtual design. In the prospective study, participants were assigned to cohorts based on the clinical history participants reported in a screening survey and a study questionnaire. Mobile phlebotomists in the prospective study collected whole blood, serum and a nasopharyngeal or oropharyngeal swab from every participant. Additional blood draws and questionnaires over an approximately 2-month period could optionally be provided by prospective study participants. Before DNA extraction, blood samples from the prospective study were shipped at room temperature or frozen.

The material sequenced was PBMCs or T cells enriched from blood (not recorded which). The chain is made from TRBV7-8 and TRBJ2-3; no confident D gene assignment can be made. This receptor was obtained from a woman between 40 and 50 years old with acute COVID-19. The nucleotides read TGTGCCAGCAGCCCCGGTCCAGATACGCAGTATTTT. It is translated as CASSPGPDTQYF.